One and the same sample provided the 3 T cell receptor beta chains below, sequenced in a study of response to subunit inactivated influenza vaccine. TCRdb re-derived calls from the RT-PCR reads in MiXCR, one entry per CDR3 protein. The data contain about 500,000 distinct CDR3 sequences, approximately 17% of them seen just once; the ten biggest clones take up less than 4%. The input for sequencing was CD4+ T cells sorted from PBMCs, taken roughly 24 months after vaccination. Every receptor here comes from a man in his fifties or sixties who received an inactivated influenza vaccine.

The rearrangement links TRBV20-1 to TRBJ2-3; TRBD1 aligns across 10 bases. CDR1 DFQATT and CDR2 SNEGSKA come from the germline V gene (reference sequence). Unmatched junction bases numbered 10, after V lost 6 bases and J lost 4 bases. CDR3 length: 15 amino acids. The CDR3 bases are TGCAGTGCAATCACGCCGGGACAGGGGTCAGATACGCAGTATTTT. Its protein is CSAITPGQGSDTQYF.

This clonotype was counted between two and nine times. The chain combines TRBV7-6 with TRBJ2-5; D is perhaps TRBD2 (6 bases). Germline V lookup: CDR1 SGHVS, CDR2 FNYEAQ. The CDR3 consists of 15 residues. Trimming pared 4 bases from V and 1 base from J, leaving 13 bases between. The CDR3 loop reads CASSSIPGLQETQYF. The CDR3 DNA follows: TGTGCCAGCAGCTCGATCCCGGGACTCCAAGAGACCCAGTACTTC.

CDR3 sequence reads: CAIGGLAGYEQYF. As DNA, the CDR3 is TGTGCCATCGGGGGACTAGCGGGGTACGAGCAGTACTTC. The gene calls are TRBV6-2 or TRBV6-3 and TRBJ2-7, with TRBD2 identical over 13 bases. Trimming at V came to 10 bases and at J to 4 bases, leaving 4 bases not matched to a gene. There are 13 residues in the CDR3. CDR1 is MNHEY, CDR2 SVGEGT, per germline.